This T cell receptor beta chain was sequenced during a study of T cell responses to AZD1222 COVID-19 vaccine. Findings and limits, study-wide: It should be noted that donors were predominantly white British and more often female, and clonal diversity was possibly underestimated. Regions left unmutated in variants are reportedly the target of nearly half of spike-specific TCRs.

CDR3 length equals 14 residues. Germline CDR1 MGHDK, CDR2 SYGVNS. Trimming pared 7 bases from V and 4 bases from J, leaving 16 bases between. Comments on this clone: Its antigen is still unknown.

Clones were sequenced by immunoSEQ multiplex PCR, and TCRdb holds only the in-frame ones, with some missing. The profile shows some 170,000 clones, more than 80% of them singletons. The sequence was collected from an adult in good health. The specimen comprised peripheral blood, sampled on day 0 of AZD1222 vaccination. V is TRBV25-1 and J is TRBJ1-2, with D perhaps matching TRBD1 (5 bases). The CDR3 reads CASTPTGVGYGYTF. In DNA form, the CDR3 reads TGTGCCAGCACCCCCACGGGGGTAGGCTATGGCTACACCTTC.